This TCR beta chain was profiled in a study of CD4 T cells in relation to SARS-CoV-2 and coronaviruses. Germline lookup yields CDR1 SGHNT and CDR2 YYREEE (reference sequence). CDR3 length: 14 amino acids. Study results and limitations: No crossreactivity against non-spike viral proteins was tested here.

Worth noting for this clone: Its antigen is unidentified.

The repertoire was sequenced with immunoSEQ multiplex PCR; TCRdb's copy has only in-frame clones and lacks some. In the table there are under 20,000 clones, almost 75% of which are singletons. Before the COVID-19 pandemic, during about 2010-2018, CD4+ T cells were taken from unexposed donors. The cells were cultured for under 13 days before CD4+ T cells were isolated. Cells permitting, SARS-CoV-2 S/N and four cold-coronavirus spikes were tested on unexposed-donor CD4+ T cells. The receptor's source is a human donor in good health. The sequenced sample was CD4+ T cells from PBMCs, cultured in vitro. The chain combines TRBV5-4 with TRBJ2-7; 9 positions agree with TRBD1. CDR3 coding DNA: TGTGCCAGCAGCTTTTGGAGGGACAGGGCCGGTACCTCGGTC. It translates to CASSFWRDRAGTSV.